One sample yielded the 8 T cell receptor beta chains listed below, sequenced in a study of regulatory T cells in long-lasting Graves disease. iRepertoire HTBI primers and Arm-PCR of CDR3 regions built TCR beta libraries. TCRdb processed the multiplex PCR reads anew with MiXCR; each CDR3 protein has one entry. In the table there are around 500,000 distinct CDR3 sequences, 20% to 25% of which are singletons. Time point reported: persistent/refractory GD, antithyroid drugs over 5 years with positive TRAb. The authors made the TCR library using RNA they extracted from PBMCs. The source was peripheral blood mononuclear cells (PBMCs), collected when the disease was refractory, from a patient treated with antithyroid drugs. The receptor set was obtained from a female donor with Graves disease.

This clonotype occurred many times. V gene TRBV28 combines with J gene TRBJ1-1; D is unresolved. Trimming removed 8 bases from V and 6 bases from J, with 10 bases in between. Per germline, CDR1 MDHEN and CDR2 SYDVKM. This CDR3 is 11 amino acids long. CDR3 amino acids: CASQGWAEAFF. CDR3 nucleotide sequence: TGTGCCAGCCAAGGATGGGCTGAAGCTTTCTTT.

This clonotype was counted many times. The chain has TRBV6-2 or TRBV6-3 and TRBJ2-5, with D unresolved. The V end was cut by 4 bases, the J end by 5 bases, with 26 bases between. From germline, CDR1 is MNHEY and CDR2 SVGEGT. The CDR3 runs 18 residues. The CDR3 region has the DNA TGTGCCAGCAGTTCCGCCGGCCTTTTAGGTGGCCTCTGGGAGACCCAGTACTTC. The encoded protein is CASSSAGLLGGLWETQYF.

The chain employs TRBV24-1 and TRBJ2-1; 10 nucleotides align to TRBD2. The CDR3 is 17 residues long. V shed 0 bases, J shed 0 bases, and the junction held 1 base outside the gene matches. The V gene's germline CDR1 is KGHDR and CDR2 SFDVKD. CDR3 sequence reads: CATSDLTSGASYNEQFF. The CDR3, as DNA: TGTGCCACCAGTGATTTGACTAGCGGGGCCTCCTACAATGAGCAGTTCTTC.

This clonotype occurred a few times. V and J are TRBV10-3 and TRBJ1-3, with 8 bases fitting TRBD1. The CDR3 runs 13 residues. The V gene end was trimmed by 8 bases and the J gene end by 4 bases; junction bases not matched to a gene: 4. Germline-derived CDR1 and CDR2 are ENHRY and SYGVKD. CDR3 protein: CAISRQGGNTIYF. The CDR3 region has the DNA TGTGCCATCTCCCGACAGGGGGGAAACACCATATATTTT.

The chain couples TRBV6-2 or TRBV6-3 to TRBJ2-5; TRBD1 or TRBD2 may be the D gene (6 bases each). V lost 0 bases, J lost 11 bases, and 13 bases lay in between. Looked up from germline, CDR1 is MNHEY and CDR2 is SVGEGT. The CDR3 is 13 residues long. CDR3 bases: TGTGCCAGCAGTTACTCCAGGGGCGCGGGACAGTACTTC. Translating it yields CASSYSRGAGQYF.

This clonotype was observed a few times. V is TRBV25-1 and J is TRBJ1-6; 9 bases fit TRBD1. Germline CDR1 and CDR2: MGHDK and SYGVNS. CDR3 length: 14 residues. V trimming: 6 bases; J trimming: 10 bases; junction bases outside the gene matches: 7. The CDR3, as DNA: TGTGCCAGCAGGTCCGGGACAGGGTTCTCACCCCTCCACTTT. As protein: CASRSGTGFSPLHF.

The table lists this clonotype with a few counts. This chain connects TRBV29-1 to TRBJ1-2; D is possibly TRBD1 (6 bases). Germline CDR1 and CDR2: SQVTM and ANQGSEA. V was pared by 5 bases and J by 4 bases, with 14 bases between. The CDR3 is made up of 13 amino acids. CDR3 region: CSVTGPGGYGYTF. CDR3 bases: TGCAGCGTTACAGGGCCCGGGGGCTATGGCTACACCTTC. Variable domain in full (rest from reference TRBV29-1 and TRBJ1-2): SAVISQKPSRDICQRGTSLTIQCQVDSQVTMMFWYRQQPGQSLTLIATANQGSEATYESGFVIDKFPISRPNLTFSTLTVSNMSPEDSSIYLCSVTGPGGYGYTFGSGTRLTVV.

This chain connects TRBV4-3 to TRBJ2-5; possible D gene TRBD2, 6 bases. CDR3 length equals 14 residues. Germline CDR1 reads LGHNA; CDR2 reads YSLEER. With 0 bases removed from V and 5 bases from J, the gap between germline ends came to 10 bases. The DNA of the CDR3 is TGCGCCAGCAGCCAAGATTCAGGGAGGGAGACCCAGTACTTC. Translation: CASSQDSGRETQYF.